Listed below are T cell receptor beta chains from one sample, sequenced in a study of blood T cell repertoires in COVID-19. TCRdb keeps only in-frame clones here, not all; method: immunoSEQ multiplex PCR. The table includes 65,000 to 80,000 clones, roughly 84% detected once. Sequencing was performed on peripheral blood. Source of these receptors: a human donor in a cohort sampled during active COVID-19. Both conserved end residues are part of each CDR3. A D gene is named only where the DNA matches it firmly. Clone size is stated in some rows and not others, as once, few, many or a class when expanded.

V: TRBV2; J: TRBJ2-5; length: 13; D: -; size: -; CDR3: CASSANRQETQYF; DNA: TGTGCCAGCAGTGCTAACAGACAAGAGACCCAGTACTTC
V: TRBV18; J: TRBJ2-1; length: 13; D: TRBD1; size: -; CDR3: CASSPTGGNEQFF; DNA: TGTGCCAGCTCACCGACAGGGGGGAATGAGCAGTTCTTC
V: TRBV7-9; J: TRBJ1-1; length: 15; D: TRBD1; size: -; CDR3: CASRLGQGMNTEAFF; DNA: TGTGCCAGCAGGCTTGGACAGGGGATGAACACTGAAGCTTTCTTT
V: TRBV6-1; J: TRBJ2-7; length: 16; D: TRBD2; size: once; CDR3: CASSEQTPGGASEQYF; DNA: TGTGCCAGCAGTGAACAAACCCCCGGGGGGGCTAGCGAGCAGTACTTC
V: TRBV6-5; J: TRBJ2-7; length: 15; D: -; size: -; CDR3: CASSYSPGQGYEQYF; DNA: TGTGCCAGCAGTTACTCCCCCGGACAAGGCTACGAGCAGTACTTC
V: TRBV5-1; J: TRBJ2-1; length: 15; D: TRBD2; size: -; CDR3: CASSWGLADYNEQFF; DNA: TGCGCCAGCAGCTGGGGACTAGCGGACTACAATGAGCAGTTCTTC
V: TRBV29-1; J: TRBJ2-1; length: 14; D: TRBD2; size: once; CDR3: CSTTPGLARDEQFF; DNA: TGCAGCACCACACCGGGACTAGCGAGGGATGAGCAGTTCTTC
V: TRBV5-8; J: TRBJ1-1; length: 13; D: TRBD1; size: -; CDR3: CASSPQGKLEAFF; DNA: TGTGCCAGCAGCCCACAGGGGAAGCTAGAAGCTTTCTTT
V: TRBV6-5; J: TRBJ2-3; length: 15; D: -; size: -; CDR3: CASSPVVRVDGTQYF; DNA: TGTGCCAGCAGTCCCGTGGTTCGGGTAGATGGTACGCAGTATTTT
V: TRBV18; J: TRBJ2-4; length: 14; D: TRBD1; size: -; CDR3: CASSPPGQKNIQYF; DNA: TGTGCCAGCTCACCGCCGGGACAGAAAAACATTCAGTACTTC
V: TRBV2; J: TRBJ1-5; length: 14; D: TRBD1; size: once; CDR3: CASSVGQGNQPQHF; DNA: TGTGCCAGCAGCGTCGGACAGGGGAATCAGCCCCAGCATTTT